This passage covers 27 T cell receptor beta chains from one sample sequenced in a study of shared clonotypes between healthy human individuals. Assay used: immunoSEQ multiplex PCR; TCRdb lists only in-frame clones, some missing. In the table there are about half a million clones, less than 80% of which are singletons. Sequencing was carried out using PBMCs. The receptor source for this set is a woman aged 35 to 49 in good health. Some clones in this sample may be carry-over from other donors' samples.

The chain has TRBV2 and TRBJ2-7, with 10 bases identical to TRBD1. This CDR3 spans 15 amino acids. The V gene end was trimmed by 6 bases and the J gene end by 7 bases; junction bases not matched to a gene: 12. Germline values: CDR1 SNHLY, CDR2 FYNNEI. CDR3 residues: CASREPGQGSREQYF. In DNA, the CDR3 is TGTGCCAGCAGAGAACCGGGACAGGGGAGTCGGGAGCAGTACTTC.

The J gene is TRBJ1-1, the V gene TRBV5-1; D perhaps matches TRBD1 (5 bases). The germline V and J ends were trimmed by 1 base and 1 base, with 8 bases remaining between them. Per the germline V gene, CDR1 is SGHRS and CDR2 is YFSETQ. The CDR3 has 14 amino acids. This chain's CDR3 is CASSLTQGNTEAFF. For the CDR3, the DNA is TGCGCCAGCAGCTTGACCCAGGGGAACACTGAAGCTTTCTTT. Drawing the rest from reference TRBV5-1 and TRBJ1-1, the complete variable domain is KAGVTQTPRYLIKTRGQQVTLSCSPISGHRSVSWYQQTPGQGLQFLFEYFSETQRNKGNFPGRFSGRQFSNSRSEMNVSTLELGDSALYLCASSLTQGNTEAFFGQGTRLTVV.

This chain connects TRBV7-3 to TRBJ2-7; D uncertain. The germline V and J ends were trimmed by 11 bases and 5 bases, with 7 bases remaining between them. The V gene's germline CDR1 is SGHTA and CDR2 FQGTGA. The CDR3 consists of 9 residues. CDR3 region: CARTDEQYF. CDR3 nucleotide sequence: TGTGCCCGGACGGACGAGCAGTACTTC.

The chain joins TRBV5-1 to TRBJ2-1; 7 bases are a match to TRBD2. CDR1 and CDR2 (germline): SGHRS, YFSETQ. This CDR3 is 16 amino acids long. V shed 5 bases, J shed 7 bases, and the junction held 15 bases outside the gene matches. CDR3 in amino acids: CASSPNEASGLNEQFF. The CDR3 bases are TGCGCCAGCAGTCCCAATGAGGCTAGCGGACTTAATGAGCAGTTCTTC.

In this sample, this clone turned up a few times. This sequence may be a read error, since a much larger clone differs from it by one base. The genes are TRBV4-3 and TRBJ2-7; 12 bases match TRBD2. Germline lookup yields CDR1 LGHNA and CDR2 YSLEER. CDR3 length: 16 amino acids. The CDR3 DNA reads as TGCGCCAGCGGCCAAGCCCTAGCGGGAGGGGGTTACGAGCAGTACTTC. As protein: CASGQALAGGGYEQYF.

A word on this clone: A much bigger clone sits one base away, suggesting this may be a read error. This sample includes further DNA sequences coding for the same CDR3. The chain recombines TRBV5-1 with TRBJ2-7, with TRBD1 identical over 7 bases. The V and J ends lost 0 bases and 3 bases, in that order; junction bases with no gene match: 3. The germline gives CDR1 SGHRS, CDR2 YFSETQ. The CDR3 runs to 14 residues. CDR3: CASSLAGDSYEQYF. The CDR3, as DNA: TGCGCCAGCAGCTTGGCCGGGGACAGCTACGAGCAGTACTTC. The whole variable domain, filled in from reference TRBV5-1 and TRBJ2-7, reads KAGVTQTPRYLIKTRGQQVTLSCSPISGHRSVSWYQQTPGQGLQFLFEYFSETQRNKGNFPGRFSGRQFSNSRSEMNVSTLELGDSALYLCASSLAGDSYEQYFGPGTRLTVT.

The chain couples TRBV9 to TRBJ2-2; perhaps TRBD2 as D (5 bases). Trimming removed 3 bases from V and 0 bases from J, with 15 bases in between. Germline-derived CDR1 and CDR2 are SGDLS and YYNGEE. The CDR3 is 17 amino acids. CDR3 coding DNA: TGTGCCAGCAGCGCAGGAAGAGGGAGCACGAACACCGGGGAGCTGTTTTTT. Translation gives CASSAGRGSTNTGELFF.

This sequence joins TRBV11-3 and TRBJ2-7, with D possibly being TRBD2 (5 bases). V gave up 5 bases and J gave up 3 bases, with 17 bases separating them. CDR3 size: 15 residues. Germline-derived CDR1 and CDR2 are SGHNT and YENEEA. The CDR3 is CASSPGSAQLYEQYF. The CDR3 bases are TGTGCCAGCAGCCCGGGGTCAGCGCAACTCTACGAGCAGTACTTC.

In this sample, this clone turned up a few times. The sample holds other DNA sequences that translate to the same CDR3. The DNA for the CDR3 is TGTGCCAGCTCACCACCGTCCGGGACCGGGGAGCTGTTTTTT. Protein: CASSPPSGTGELFF. The chain combines TRBV18 with TRBJ2-2, with D uncertain. This CDR3 comprises 14 residues. V lost 0 bases, J lost 5 bases, and 7 bases lay in between. CDR1 and CDR2 (germline): KGHSH, LQKENI.

V gene TRBV6-1 combines with J gene TRBJ2-1, with 10 bases lining up with TRBD2. J gave up 6 bases and V 3 bases, and 8 bases lay outside the gene matches. There are 16 residues in the CDR3. CDR1 MNHNS and CDR2 SASEGT come from the germline V gene. Here the CDR3 reads CASSDPWTSGSNEQFF. For the CDR3, the DNA is TGTGCCAGCAGTGACCCGTGGACTAGCGGTTCCAATGAGCAGTTCTTC.

This clone was seen a handful of times. The chain combines TRBV25-1 with TRBJ2-2; the D gene is possibly TRBD2 (5 bases). V was shortened by 1 base and J by 5 bases, with 20 bases between the two germline ends. CDR1 MGHDK and CDR2 SYGVNS come from the germline V gene. CDR3 length equals 18 residues. CDR3 nucleotides: TGTGCCAGCAGTGAATTCCTCGGTCCGGGGAAGAGAACCGGGGAGCTGTTTTTT. Amino acid sequence: CASSEFLGPGKRTGELFF.

This rearrangement joins TRBV28 to TRBJ2-7, with D tentatively TRBD1 (6 bases). Germline V gives CDR1 MDHEN, CDR2 SYDVKM. The V gene lost 3 bases and the J gene lost 0 bases, with 18 bases spanning the gap. This CDR3 spans 17 amino acids. The CDR3 loop is CASSLPGGRGHSYEQYF. The CDR3 DNA sequence: TGTGCCAGCAGTTTGCCCGGCGGCAGGGGCCACTCCTACGAGCAGTACTTC. The full variable domain, completed using reference TRBV28 and TRBJ2-7, is DVKVTQSSRYLVKRTGEKVFLECVQDMDHENMFWYRQDPGLGLRLIYFSYDVKMKEKGDIPEGYSVSREKKERFSLILESASTNQTSMYLCASSLPGGRGHSYEQYFGPGTRLTVT.

This clone was detected only once. The CDR3 nucleotides are TGTGCCAGAAGCTTGATCCGGTACACAGGGCCTAGCACAGATACGCAGTATTTT. Its translation is CARSLIRYTGPSTDTQYF. The chain is built from TRBV5-3 and TRBJ2-3, with TRBD1 as a possible D gene (6 bases). TRBV5-3 is an ORF, and what it does is uncertain. The CDR3 is made up of 18 amino acids. The germline V and J ends were trimmed by 1 base and 0 bases, with 18 bases remaining between them.

There are many counts of this clone. The V gene is TRBV30, the J gene TRBJ1-5; D remains unclear. The CDR3 is made up of 13 amino acids. V dropped 2 bases and J dropped 0 bases, with 5 bases sitting between them. Germline lookup yields CDR1 GTSNPN and CDR2 SVGIG (reference sequence). CDR3 loop: CAWSLNSNQPQHF. CDR3 nucleotide sequence: TGTGCCTGGAGTCTTAATAGCAATCAGCCCCAGCATTTT.

V gene TRBV27 combines with J gene TRBJ2-5; the D gene could be TRBD1 or TRBD2 (7 bases each). V lost 7 bases and J lost 5, with 17 bases in between. The germline V gene encodes CDR1 MNHEY and CDR2 SMNVEV (reference sequence). This CDR3 comprises 14 residues. The CDR3 sequence is CASKRQGGRETQYF. The DNA of the CDR3 is TGTGCCAGCAAGAGACAGGGAGGGAGGGAGACCCAGTACTTC.

This rearrangement joins TRBV28 to TRBJ1-3, with 8 nucleotides matching TRBD1. This CDR3 has 17 residues. CDR1 is MDHEN, CDR2 SYDVKM, per germline. Trimming removed 1 base from V and 2 bases from J; junction bases left unmatched: 7. The CDR3 here is CASSLYPEQGAGNTIYF. CDR3 DNA sequence: TGTGCCAGCAGTTTATACCCGGAACAGGGGGCTGGAAACACCATATATTTT.

This sequence joins TRBV5-8 and TRBJ2-1; D call uncertain. The CDR3 has 13 amino acids. Trimming shortened V by 4 bases and J by 12 bases, and 17 bases separated the two germline ends. Germline V gene data show CDR1 as SGHTS and CDR2 as YDEGEE. CDR3 sequence reads: CASSVAWNTGQFF. CDR3 sequence (DNA): TGTGCCAGCAGCGTTGCATGGAACACTGGGCAGTTCTTC.

V and J are TRBV4-3 and TRBJ2-1, with TRBD2 as a possible D gene (5 bases). The V gene's germline CDR1 is LGHNA and CDR2 YSLEER. The CDR3 is made up of 16 amino acids. Trimming pared 0 bases from V and 4 bases from J, leaving 13 bases between. The CDR3 spells CASSQEGAGRYNEQFF. CDR3 DNA sequence: TGCGCCAGCAGCCAAGAGGGTGCGGGCCGATACAATGAGCAGTTCTTC.

The rearrangement links TRBV4-3 to TRBJ1-2; the D gene is possibly TRBD1 (6 bases). Germline V gene data show CDR1 as LGHNA and CDR2 as YSLEER. The ends were cut back, 8 bases at V and 4 bases at J, with 20 bases in the middle. The CDR3 length is 15 residues. CDR3 DNA: TGCGCCAGCTCCCCTCCAGGGGCGCAGCCCTATGGCTACACCTTC. Its protein product is CASSPPGAQPYGYTF.

The chain couples TRBV7-2 to TRBJ1-5; D is uncertain. The CDR3 runs 14 residues. The germline gives CDR1 SGHTA, CDR2 FQGNSA. Trimming left V 1 base short and J 2 bases short, with 6 bases between. This CDR3 reads CASSLVPGNQPQHF. The CDR3 coding sequence is TGTGCCAGCAGCTTAGTTCCTGGCAATCAGCCCCAGCATTTT.

This chain's CDR3 is CSVEDRGMNTEAFF. As DNA, the CDR3 is TGCAGCGTTGAAGACAGGGGAATGAACACTGAAGCTTTCTTT. V gene TRBV29-1 combines with J gene TRBJ1-1, with D possibly matching TRBD1 (6 bases). In germline, CDR1 is SQVTM, CDR2 ANQGSEA. The V end lost 0 bases, the J end lost 0 bases, and 8 bases lay between the germline ends. The CDR3 sequence is 14 residues long. The full variable domain, in which reference TRBV29-1 and TRBJ1-1 provide the parts outside the CDR3, is SAVISQKPSRDICQRGTSLTIQCQVDSQVTMMFWYRQQPGQSLTLIATANQGSEATYESGFVIDKFPISRPNLTFSTLTVSNMSPEDSSIYLCSVEDRGMNTEAFFGQGTRLTVV.

This clone was observed once. This sequence joins TRBV6-6 and TRBJ1-5; no clear D. V lost 2 bases and J 2 bases, leaving 4 bases between the germline ends. Germline CDR1 is MNHNY and CDR2 is SVGAGI (reference sequence). The CDR3 has 13 residues. CDR3 nucleotide sequence: TGTGCCAGCAGTTACAGGGGCAATCAGCCCCAGCATTTT. Translated, it gives CASSYRGNQPQHF.

CDR3 nucleotides: TGTGCCAGCAGTGGCGGCCGGGACAGGGGACTATACGAGCAGTACTTC. This gives the protein CASSGGRDRGLYEQYF. The chain couples TRBV2 to TRBJ2-7; 10 bases agree with TRBD1. After removal of 4 bases from V and 4 bases from J, the junction contained 10 bases not matched to a gene. Germline loops: CDR1 SNHLY, CDR2 FYNNEI. The length of the CDR3 is 16 residues.

The V and J genes are TRBV4-2 and TRBJ2-6, with 7 positions matching TRBD2. The CDR3 has 17 residues. The ends lost 3 bases at V and 4 bases at J; junction bases unmatched: 9. Germline values: CDR1 LGHNA, CDR2 YNFKEQ. CDR3 DNA sequence: TGTGCCAGCAGCCATGGGGGGGAGCGGTCCGGGGCCAACGTCCTGACTTTC. Protein sequence: CASSHGGERSGANVLTF.

The chain is built from TRBV5-6 and TRBJ2-7; 10 nucleotides match TRBD1. J lost 3 bases, V lost 3 bases, and 0 bases had no gene match. The germline V gene encodes CDR1 SGHDT and CDR2 YYEEEE. The length of the CDR3 is 13 residues. The DNA for the CDR3 is TGTGCCAGCAGCTGGACAGGGGGCTACGAGCAGTACTTC. Residues: CASSWTGGYEQYF.

The rearrangement uses TRBV6-1 and TRBJ2-1; D is ambiguous. The CDR3 loop spans 12 amino acids. V lost 11 bases and J lost 5, with 13 bases in between. Germline CDR1 and CDR2: MNHNS and SASEGT. The CDR3 is CACKRADNEQFF. The CDR3 DNA follows: TGTGCCTGCAAACGGGCAGACAATGAGCAGTTCTTC.

This clone was seen at least ten times. V usage is TRBV28 and J usage is TRBJ2-6; D uncertain. The CDR3 has 16 amino acids. Trimming shortened V by 4 bases and J by 0 bases, and 10 bases separated the two germline ends. CDR1 is MDHEN, CDR2 SYDVKM, per germline. The CDR3 nucleotides are TGTGCCAGCAGTTACTCCGGTATCTCTGGGGCCAACGTCCTGACTTTC. Its translation: CASSYSGISGANVLTF.